Described below is a single TCR beta chain sequence and its context. The antigen is unknown. These data come from a study of T cell repertoires in cytomegalovirus infection. Study-level information: CMV infection and matching HLA type were both indicated by public TCR beta signatures.

The CDR3 consists of 17 residues. The germline V and J ends were trimmed by 3 bases and 4 bases, with 19 bases remaining between them. CDR1 is KGHSH and CDR2 is LQKENI in the germline V gene. Broader study findings: CMV-specific TCR beta clonotypes restricted by HLA-C dominated the ex vivo response.

One entry per CDR3 protein results from TCRdb running MiXCR on the reads. This repertoire shows approximately 74,000 distinct CDR3 sequences, around 37% found once; its top ten account for approximately 93%. Source: CD8+ T cells from cultured PBMCs, taken from culture after CMV antigen stimulation. The TCR originated in a human donor in good health (CMV status not recorded). Some clones in this sample may be carry-over from other donors' samples. V gene TRBV18 combines with J gene TRBJ2-1, with TRBD1 as a possible D gene (6 bases). CDR3 nucleotide sequence: TGTGCCAGCTCACCGGACAGCCGGTCCAGGAGTTACAATGAGCAGTTCTTC. Protein product: CASSPDSRSRSYNEQFF.